The clone carrying this T cell receptor beta chain was seen many times. The length of the CDR3 is 14 residues. Germline lookup yields CDR1 MNHEY and CDR2 SMNVEV (reference sequence). The V and J ends lost 10 bases and 6 bases respectively, with 19 bases between them. From the 5' RACE reads, TCRdb called clonotypes with MiXCR, one entry per CDR3 protein. The sample lists approximately 340,000 distinct CDR3 sequences, more than 15% seen once, with about 22% in the top ten. The entry originates in a study of T-cell memory formation after mild COVID-19. This chain uses TRBV27 with TRBJ2-1, with D possibly matching TRBD2 (5 bases). The sequencing input was PBMCs or a T cell subset sorted from them (not recorded which). The TCR comes from a man between 18 and 29 years old who had mild COVID-19 (a few samples of this study predate the infection). Cell type and time point are not known. CDR3 region: CATGVISSRNEQFF. The CDR3 DNA follows: TGTGCCACCGGGGTCATATCCAGTCGCAATGAGCAGTTCTTC.